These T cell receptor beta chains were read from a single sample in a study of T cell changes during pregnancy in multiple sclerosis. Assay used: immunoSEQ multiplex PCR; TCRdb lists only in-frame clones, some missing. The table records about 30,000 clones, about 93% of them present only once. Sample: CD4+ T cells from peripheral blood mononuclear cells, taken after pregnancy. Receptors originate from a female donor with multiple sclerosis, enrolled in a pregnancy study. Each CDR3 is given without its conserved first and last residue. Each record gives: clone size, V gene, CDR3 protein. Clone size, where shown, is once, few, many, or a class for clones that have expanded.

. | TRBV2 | ATYGDRFTEAF
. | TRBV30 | AWSEPNPSYNEQF
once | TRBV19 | ASKNGWDYLSGTDTQY
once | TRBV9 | ASSVGQGADQPQH
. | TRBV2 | ASSRGGEVEKLF
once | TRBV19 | ASSERQGVTIY
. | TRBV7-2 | ASSFWTGPRGNTIY
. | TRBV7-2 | ASSGPGTESNQPQH
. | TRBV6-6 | ASKGTGDNYGYT
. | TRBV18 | ASSRAQVAQTDTQY
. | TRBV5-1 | ASSYTGLGAF
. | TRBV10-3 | AIRPMTGQGDYGYT
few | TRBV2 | ASRFIRDRDSPLH
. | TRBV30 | AWSARAGLY
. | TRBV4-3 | ASSTSRDRVNSPLH
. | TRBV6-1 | ASIGDPQLNEKLF
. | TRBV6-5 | ASSYSNAGRPF
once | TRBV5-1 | ASSLGGTGGSGANVLT
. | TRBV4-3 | ASSHALSGGISYEQY
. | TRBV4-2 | ASSQEAGGHGEQF
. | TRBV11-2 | ASSPGSGRSRTDTQY
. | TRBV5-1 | ASSVDRVNTEAF
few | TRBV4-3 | ASSQAERGVADTQY
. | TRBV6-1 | ASSENRERGTEAF
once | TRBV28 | ASSLYDSLGQPQH
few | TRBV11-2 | ASSLGTSRETQY
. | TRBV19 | ASSRVVGAAKNIQY
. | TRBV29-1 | SVEGRDEKLF
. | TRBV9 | ASSIYRGLAGNTIY
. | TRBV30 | AWSPQGTGAF
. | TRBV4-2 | ASSPLAQETQY
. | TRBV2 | ASSGLSGRAPYNEQF
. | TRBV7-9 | ASNFGDSNQPQH
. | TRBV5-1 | ASSSPGAKSHGELF
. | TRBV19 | ASSIPGGEAF
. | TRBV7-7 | ASSPGQGNTIY
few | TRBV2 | ASSLAPGTGDGNTIY
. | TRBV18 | ASSPPQGANTGELF
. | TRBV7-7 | ASSLGDRAGELF
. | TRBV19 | ASSIDGRWTSNQPQH
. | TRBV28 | ASGRLAGESTPYEQY
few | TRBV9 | ASSGPGKMNTEAF
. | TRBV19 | ASSILRDRDYGYT
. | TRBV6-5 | ASSYEREVSYNEQF
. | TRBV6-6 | ASSYSGQGSYEQY